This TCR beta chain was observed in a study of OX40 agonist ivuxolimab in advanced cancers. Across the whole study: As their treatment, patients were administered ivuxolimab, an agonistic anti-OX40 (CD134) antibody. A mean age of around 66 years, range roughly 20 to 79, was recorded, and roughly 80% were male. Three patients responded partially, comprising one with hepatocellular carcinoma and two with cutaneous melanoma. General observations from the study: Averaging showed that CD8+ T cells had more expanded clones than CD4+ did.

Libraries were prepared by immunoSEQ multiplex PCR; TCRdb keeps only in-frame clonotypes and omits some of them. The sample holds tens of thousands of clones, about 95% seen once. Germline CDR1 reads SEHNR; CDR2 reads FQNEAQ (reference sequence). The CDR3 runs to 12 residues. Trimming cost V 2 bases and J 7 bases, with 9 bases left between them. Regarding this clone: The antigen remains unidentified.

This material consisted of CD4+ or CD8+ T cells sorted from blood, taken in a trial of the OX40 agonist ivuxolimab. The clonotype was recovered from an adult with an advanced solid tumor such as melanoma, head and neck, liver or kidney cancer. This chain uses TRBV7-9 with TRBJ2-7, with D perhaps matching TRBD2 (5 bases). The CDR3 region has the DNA TGTGCCAGCAGCTTAAAAGCGGATGAGCAGTACTTC. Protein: CASSLKADEQYF.